The source of this T cell receptor beta chain is a study of T cell repertoires in cytomegalovirus infection. MiXCR, applied by TCRdb to the reads, yields one record per CDR3 protein. This table has around 450,000 distinct CDR3 sequences, approximately 10% appearing once. The V gene lost 5 bases and the J gene lost 3 bases, with 11 bases spanning the gap. The CDR3 is made up of 13 amino acids. Germline V lookup: CDR1 SEHNR, CDR2 FQNEAQ (reference sequence). The clonotype was recovered from a human donor in good health (CMV status not recorded). Some clones in this sample may be carry-over from other donors' samples. The sequencing input was PBMCs. V and J are TRBV7-9 and TRBJ2-7; D possibly corresponds to TRBD2 (6 bases). In nucleotides, the CDR3 is TGTGCCAGCAGCCCGACTAGAATCTACGAGCAGTACTTC. This sequence encodes CASSPTRIYEQYF.